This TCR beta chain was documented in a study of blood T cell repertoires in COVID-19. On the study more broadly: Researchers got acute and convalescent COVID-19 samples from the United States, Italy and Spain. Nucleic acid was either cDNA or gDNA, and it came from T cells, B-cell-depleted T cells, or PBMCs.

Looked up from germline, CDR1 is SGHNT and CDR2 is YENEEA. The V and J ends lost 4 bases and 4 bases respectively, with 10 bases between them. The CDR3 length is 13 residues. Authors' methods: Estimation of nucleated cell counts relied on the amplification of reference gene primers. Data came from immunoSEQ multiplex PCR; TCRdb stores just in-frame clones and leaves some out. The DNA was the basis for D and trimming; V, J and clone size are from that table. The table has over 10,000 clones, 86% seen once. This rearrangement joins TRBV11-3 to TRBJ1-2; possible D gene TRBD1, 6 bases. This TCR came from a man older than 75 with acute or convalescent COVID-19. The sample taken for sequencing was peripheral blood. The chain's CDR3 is CASSSQGLYGYTF. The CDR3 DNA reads TGTGCCAGCAGCTCACAGGGCCTCTATGGCTACACCTTC.